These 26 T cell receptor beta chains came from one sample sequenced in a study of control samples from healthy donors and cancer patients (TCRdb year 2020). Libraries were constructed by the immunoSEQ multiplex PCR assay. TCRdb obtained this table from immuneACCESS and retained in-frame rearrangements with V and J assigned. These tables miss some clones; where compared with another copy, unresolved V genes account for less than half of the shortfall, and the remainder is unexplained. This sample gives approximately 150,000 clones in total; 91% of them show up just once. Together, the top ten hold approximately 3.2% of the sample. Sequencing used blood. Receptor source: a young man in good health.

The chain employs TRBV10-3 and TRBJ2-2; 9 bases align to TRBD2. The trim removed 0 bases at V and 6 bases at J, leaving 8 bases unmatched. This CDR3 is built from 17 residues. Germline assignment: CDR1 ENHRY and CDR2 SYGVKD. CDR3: CAISESGGGASPGELFF. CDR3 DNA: TGTGCCATCAGTGAGTCTGGCGGGGGGGCCAGTCCCGGGGAGCTGTTTTTT.

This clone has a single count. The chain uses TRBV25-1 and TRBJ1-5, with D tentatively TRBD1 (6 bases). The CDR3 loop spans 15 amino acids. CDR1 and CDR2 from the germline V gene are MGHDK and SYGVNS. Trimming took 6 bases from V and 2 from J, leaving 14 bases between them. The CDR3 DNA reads TGTGCCAGCAGGCCCCAGGGGCGAGGCAATCAGCCCCAGCATTTT. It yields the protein CASRPQGRGNQPQHF. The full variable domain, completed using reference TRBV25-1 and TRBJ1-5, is EADIYQTPRYLVIGTGKKITLECSQTMGHDKMYWYQQDPGMELHLIHYSYGVNSTEKGDLSSESTVSRIRTEHFPLTLESARPSHTSQYLCASRPQGRGNQPQHFGDGTRLSIL.

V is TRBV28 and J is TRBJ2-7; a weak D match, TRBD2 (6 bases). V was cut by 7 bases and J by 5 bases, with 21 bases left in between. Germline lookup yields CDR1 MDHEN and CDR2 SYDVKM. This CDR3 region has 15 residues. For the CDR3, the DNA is TGTGCCAGCACCATAGGGGCACTAGCTAACCACGAGCAGTACTTC. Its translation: CASTIGALANHEQYF.

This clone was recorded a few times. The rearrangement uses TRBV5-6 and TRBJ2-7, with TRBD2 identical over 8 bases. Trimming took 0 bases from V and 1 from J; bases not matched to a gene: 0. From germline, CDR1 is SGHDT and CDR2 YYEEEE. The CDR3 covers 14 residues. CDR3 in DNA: TGTGCCAGCAGCTTGGGACTAGCGTCCTACGAGCAGTACTTC. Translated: CASSLGLASYEQYF.

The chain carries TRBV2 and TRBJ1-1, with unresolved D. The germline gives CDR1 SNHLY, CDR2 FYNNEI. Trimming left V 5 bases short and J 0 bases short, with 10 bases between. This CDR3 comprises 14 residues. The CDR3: CASSPDGMNTEAFF. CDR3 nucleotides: TGTGCCAGCAGTCCGGACGGGATGAACACTGAAGCTTTCTTT.

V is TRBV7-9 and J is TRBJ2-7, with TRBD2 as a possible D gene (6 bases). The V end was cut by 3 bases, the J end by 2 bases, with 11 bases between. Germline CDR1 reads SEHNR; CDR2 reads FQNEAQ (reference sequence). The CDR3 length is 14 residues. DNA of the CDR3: TGTGCCAGCAGCTTGGGACTTACTGCCTACGAGCAGTACTTC. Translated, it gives CASSLGLTAYEQYF. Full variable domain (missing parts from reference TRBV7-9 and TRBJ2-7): DTGVSQNPRHKITKRGQNVTFRCDPISEHNRLYWYRQTLGQGPEFLTYFQNEAQLEKSRLLSDRFSAERPKGSFSTLEIQRTEQGDSAMYLCASSLGLTAYEQYFGPGTRLTVT.

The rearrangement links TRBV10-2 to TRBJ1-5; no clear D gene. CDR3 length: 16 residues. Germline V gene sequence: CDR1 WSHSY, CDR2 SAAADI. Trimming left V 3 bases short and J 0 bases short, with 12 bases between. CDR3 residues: CASSDPVRNSNQPQHF. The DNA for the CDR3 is TGCGCCAGCAGTGACCCGGTGCGCAATAGCAATCAGCCCCAGCATTTT.

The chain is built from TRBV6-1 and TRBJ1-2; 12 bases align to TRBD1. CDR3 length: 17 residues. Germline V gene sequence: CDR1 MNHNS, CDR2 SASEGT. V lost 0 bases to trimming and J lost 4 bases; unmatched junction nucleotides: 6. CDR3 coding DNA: TGTGCCAGCAGTGAAGCCCCGGGACAGGGGGCAGGCTATGGCTACACCTTC. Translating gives CASSEAPGQGAGYGYTF.

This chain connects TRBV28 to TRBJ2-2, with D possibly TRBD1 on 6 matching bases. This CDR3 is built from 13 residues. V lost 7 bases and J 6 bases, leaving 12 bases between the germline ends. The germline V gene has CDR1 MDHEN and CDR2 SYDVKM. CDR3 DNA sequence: TGTGCCAGCACCTTGACAGGCCCCGGGGAGCTGTTTTTT. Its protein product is CASTLTGPGELFF.

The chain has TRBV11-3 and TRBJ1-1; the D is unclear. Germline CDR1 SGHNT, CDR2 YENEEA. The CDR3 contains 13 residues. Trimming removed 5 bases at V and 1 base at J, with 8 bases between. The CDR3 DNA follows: TGTGCCAGCAGCCCGGGGAAGAACACTGAAGCTTTCTTT. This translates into CASSPGKNTEAFF.

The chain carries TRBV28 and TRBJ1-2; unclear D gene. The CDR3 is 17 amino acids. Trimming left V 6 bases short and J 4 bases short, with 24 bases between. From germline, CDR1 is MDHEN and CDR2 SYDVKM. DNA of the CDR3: TGTGCCAGCAGAAGCACCATAAAAGGTACCTGGGGCTATGGCTACACCTTC. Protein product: CASRSTIKGTWGYGYTF.

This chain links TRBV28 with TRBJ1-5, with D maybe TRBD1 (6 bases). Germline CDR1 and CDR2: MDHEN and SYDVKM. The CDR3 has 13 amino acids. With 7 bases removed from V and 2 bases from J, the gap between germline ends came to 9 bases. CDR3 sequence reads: CASKKGGNQPQHF. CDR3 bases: TGTGCCAGCAAGAAGGGGGGCAATCAGCCCCAGCATTTT.

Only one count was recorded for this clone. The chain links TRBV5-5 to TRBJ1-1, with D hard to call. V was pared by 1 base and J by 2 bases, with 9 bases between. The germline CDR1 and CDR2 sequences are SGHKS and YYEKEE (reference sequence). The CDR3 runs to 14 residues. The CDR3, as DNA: TGTGCCAGCAGCTTGCTCCAAGTCAACACTGAAGCTTTCTTT. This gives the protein CASSLLQVNTEAFF.

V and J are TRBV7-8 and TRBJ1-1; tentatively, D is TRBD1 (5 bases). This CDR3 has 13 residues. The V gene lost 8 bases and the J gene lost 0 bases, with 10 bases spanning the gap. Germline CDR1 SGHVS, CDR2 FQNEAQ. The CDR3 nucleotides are TGTGCCAGCGGGGCAGCCATGAACACTGAAGCTTTCTTT. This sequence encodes CASGAAMNTEAFF.

CDR3 coding DNA: TGTGCAAGTCGCTTAGTTCGGGGGGGCAAGAGGACTGAAGCTTTCTTT. It specifies CASRLVRGGKRTEAFF. J is TRBJ1-1 and V is TRBV12-2. TRBV12-2 corresponds to a pseudogene. This CDR3 is 16 amino acids long.

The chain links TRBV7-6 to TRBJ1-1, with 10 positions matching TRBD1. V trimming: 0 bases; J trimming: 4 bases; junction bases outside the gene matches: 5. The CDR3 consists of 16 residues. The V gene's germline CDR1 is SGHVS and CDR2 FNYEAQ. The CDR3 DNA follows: TGTGCCAGCAGCTTAGCGTCGGGACAGGGGACCACTGAAGCTTTCTTT. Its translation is CASSLASGQGTTEAFF.

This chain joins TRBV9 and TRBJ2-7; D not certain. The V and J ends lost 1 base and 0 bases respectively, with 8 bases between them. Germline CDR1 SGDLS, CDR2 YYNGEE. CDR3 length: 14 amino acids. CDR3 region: CASSVMGSSYEQYF. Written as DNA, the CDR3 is TGTGCCAGCAGCGTAATGGGGTCCTCCTACGAGCAGTACTTC.

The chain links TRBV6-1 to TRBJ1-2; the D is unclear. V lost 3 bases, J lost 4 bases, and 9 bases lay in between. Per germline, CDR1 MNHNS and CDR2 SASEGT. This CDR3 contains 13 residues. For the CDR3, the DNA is TGTGCCAGCAGTGATGGGCGGAGCTATGGCTACACCTTC. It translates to CASSDGRSYGYTF.

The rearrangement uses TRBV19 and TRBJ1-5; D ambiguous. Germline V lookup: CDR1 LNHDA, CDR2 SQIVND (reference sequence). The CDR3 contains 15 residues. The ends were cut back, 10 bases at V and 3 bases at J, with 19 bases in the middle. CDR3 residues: CATLWRGGINQPQHF. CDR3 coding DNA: TGTGCCACCCTCTGGAGAGGAGGGATCAATCAGCCCCAGCATTTT.

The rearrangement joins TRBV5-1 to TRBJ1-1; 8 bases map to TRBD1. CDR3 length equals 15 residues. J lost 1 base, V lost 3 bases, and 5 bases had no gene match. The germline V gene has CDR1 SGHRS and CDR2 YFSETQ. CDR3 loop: CASSSWTGRNTEAFF. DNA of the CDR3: TGCGCCAGCAGCTCCTGGACAGGGAGGAACACTGAAGCTTTCTTT.

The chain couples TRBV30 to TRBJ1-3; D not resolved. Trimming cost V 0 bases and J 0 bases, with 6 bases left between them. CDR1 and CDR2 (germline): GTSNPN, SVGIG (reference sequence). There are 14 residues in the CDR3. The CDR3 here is CAWSVRGSGNTIYF. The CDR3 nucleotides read TGTGCCTGGAGTGTCCGAGGCTCTGGAAACACCATATATTTT.

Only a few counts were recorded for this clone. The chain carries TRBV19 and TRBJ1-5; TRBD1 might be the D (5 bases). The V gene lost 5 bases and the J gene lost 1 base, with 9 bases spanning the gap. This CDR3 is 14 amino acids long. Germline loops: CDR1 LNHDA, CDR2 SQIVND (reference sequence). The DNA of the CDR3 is TGTGCCAGTAGTGAGAGGGGAAGCAATCAGCCCCAGCATTTT. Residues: CASSERGSNQPQHF.

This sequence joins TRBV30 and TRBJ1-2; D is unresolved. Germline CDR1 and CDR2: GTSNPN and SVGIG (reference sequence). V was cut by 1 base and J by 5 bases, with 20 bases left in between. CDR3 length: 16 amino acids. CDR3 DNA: TGTGCCTGGAGTGCGGACGGAGGAAACTTCGGGTATGGCTACACCTTC. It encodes CAWSADGGNFGYGYTF.

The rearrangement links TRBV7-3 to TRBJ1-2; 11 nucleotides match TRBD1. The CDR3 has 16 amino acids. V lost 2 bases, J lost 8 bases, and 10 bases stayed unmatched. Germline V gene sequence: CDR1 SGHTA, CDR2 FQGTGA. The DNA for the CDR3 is TGTGCCAGCAGCTTACCCCGGGACAGGGGGTTTTGGGGCTACACCTTC. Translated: CASSLPRDRGFWGYTF.

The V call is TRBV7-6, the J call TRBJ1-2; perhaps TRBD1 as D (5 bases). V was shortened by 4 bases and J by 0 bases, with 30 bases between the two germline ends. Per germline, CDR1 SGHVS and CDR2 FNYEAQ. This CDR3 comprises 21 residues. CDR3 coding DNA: TGTGCCAGCAGCTATATATGGGCACACGCTCTGAGGGACGGGACTAACTATGGCTACACCTTC. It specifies CASSYIWAHALRDGTNYGYTF.

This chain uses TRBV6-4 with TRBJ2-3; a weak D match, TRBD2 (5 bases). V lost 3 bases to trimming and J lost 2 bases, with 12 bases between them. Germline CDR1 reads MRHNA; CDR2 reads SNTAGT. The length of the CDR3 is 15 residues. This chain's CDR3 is CASSELVGNTDTQYF. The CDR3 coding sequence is TGTGCCAGCAGTGAACTAGTGGGAAACACAGATACGCAGTATTTT.